The T cell receptor (beta chain) described here comes from a study of T cell changes during pregnancy in multiple sclerosis. This CDR3 contains 13 residues. Deletions cut 7 bases from V and 0 bases from J, with 10 bases between. CDR1 is SGHAT and CDR2 is FQNNGV in the germline V gene. This table comes from immunoSEQ multiplex PCR, and its TCRdb copy is limited to in-frame clones, with some not included. The sample shows approximately 70,000 clones, about 90% of them seen only once. The TCR originated in a female donor with multiple sclerosis, enrolled in a pregnancy study. Sequences were derived from peripheral blood, sampled after pregnancy. The V call is TRBV11-2, the J call TRBJ2-7, with D tentatively TRBD1 (5 bases). The CDR3 sequence: CASKGPNSYEQYF. The DNA of the CDR3 is TGTGCCAGCAAGGGGCCAAACTCCTACGAGCAGTACTTC.